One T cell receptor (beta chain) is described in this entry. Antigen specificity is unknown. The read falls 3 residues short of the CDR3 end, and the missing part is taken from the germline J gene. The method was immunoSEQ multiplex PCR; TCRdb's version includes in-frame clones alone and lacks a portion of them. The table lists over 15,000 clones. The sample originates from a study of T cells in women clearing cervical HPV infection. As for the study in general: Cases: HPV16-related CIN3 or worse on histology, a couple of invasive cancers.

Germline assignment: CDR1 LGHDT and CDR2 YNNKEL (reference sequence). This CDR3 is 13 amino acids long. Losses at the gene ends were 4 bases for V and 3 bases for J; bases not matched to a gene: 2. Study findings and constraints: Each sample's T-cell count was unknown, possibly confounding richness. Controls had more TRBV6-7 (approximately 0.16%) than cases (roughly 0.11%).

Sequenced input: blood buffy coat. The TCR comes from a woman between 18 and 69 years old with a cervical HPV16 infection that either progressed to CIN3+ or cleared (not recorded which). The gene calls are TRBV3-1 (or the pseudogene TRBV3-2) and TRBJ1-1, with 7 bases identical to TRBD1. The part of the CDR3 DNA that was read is TGTGCCAGCAGCCGACAGGGTTACACTGAA. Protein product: CASSRQGYTE. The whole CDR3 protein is CASSRQGYTEAFF.